The clone carrying this T cell receptor (beta chain) came up once. As yet, its antigen is unknown. The data originate from a study of somatic mutations in cytotoxic T cells in rheumatoid arthritis. Study outcomes and limitations: The study found that the largest CD8+ clone exceeded 20% of CD8+ cells in about an eighth of the 65 patients.

CDR1 and CDR2 (germline): MNHEY, SVGAGI. The CDR3 extends over 16 amino acids. V was cut by 4 bases and J by 2 bases, with 14 bases left in between. Clones were read by immunoSEQ multiplex PCR, and TCRdb kept only the in-frame ones, dropping some. The sample records approximately 9,600 clones, 70% to 90% being singletons. This TCR was recovered from an adult with rheumatoid arthritis. The material sequenced was CD8+ T cells sorted from blood. The chain has TRBV6-5 and TRBJ2-2; D is undetermined. In nucleotides, the CDR3 is TGTGCCAGCAGTTTTTTTAGCCGGGCAAACACCGGGGAGCTGTTTTTT. Translated: CASSFFSRANTGELFF.